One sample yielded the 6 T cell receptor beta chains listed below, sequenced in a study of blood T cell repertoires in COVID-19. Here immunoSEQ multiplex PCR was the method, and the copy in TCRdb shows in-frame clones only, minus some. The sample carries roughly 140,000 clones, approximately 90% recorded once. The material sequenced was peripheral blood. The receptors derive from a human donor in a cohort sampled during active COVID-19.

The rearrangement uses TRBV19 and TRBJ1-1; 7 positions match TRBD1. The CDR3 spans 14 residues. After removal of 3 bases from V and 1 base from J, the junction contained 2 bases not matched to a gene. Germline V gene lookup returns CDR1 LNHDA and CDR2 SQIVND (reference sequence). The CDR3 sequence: CASSIRQGNTEAFF. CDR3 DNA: TGTGCCAGTAGTATTAGACAGGGGAACACTGAAGCTTTCTTT.

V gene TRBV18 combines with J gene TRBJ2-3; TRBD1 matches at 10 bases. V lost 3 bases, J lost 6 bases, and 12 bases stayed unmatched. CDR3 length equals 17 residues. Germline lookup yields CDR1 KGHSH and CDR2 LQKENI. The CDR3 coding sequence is TGTGCCAGCTCACCCGACAGGGGGCCCAATCCAGTGGATACGCAGTATTTT. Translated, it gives CASSPDRGPNPVDTQYF.

The chain's CDR3 is CASSLSQGAFQPQHF. CDR3 nucleotides: TGTGCCAGCAGCTTATCACAGGGGGCTTTTCAGCCCCAGCATTTT. V is TRBV7-9 and J is TRBJ1-5, with 9 positions matching TRBD1. V was clipped by 2 bases and J by 6 bases; unmatched bases: 5. The germline V gene encodes CDR1 SEHNR and CDR2 FQNEAQ (reference sequence). The CDR3 spans 15 residues.

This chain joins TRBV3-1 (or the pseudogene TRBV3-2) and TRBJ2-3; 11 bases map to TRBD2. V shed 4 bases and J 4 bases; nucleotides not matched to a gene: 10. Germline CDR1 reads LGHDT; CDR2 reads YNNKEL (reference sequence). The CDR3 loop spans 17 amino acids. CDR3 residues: CASSRVLGGLAADTQYF. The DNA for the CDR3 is TGTGCCAGCAGCCGGGTCCTCGGGGGACTAGCGGCAGATACGCAGTATTTT.

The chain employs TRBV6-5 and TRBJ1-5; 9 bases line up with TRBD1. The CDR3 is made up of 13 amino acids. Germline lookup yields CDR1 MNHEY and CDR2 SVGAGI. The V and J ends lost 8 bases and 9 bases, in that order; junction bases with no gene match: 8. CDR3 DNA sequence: TGTGCCAGCGGACTCGGACAGGGGAGGCCCCAGCATTTT. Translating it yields CASGLGQGRPQHF.

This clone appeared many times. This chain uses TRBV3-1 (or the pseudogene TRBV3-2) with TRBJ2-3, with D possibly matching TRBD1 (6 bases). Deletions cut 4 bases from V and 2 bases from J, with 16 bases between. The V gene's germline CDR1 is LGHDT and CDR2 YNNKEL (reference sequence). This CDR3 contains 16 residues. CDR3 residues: CASSPRGNGPTDTQYF. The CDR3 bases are TGTGCCAGCAGCCCGAGGGGGAATGGGCCCACAGATACGCAGTATTTT.